Following are 26 T cell receptor beta chains from one sample sequenced in a study of CD8 T cells in ankylosing spondylitis. TCRdb reanalysed the 5' RACE reads using MiXCR and keeps one entry per CDR3 protein. The sample holds around 300,000 distinct CDR3 sequences; 20% to 25% are singletons and the top ten take 3.5%. The specimen sequenced was blood, either unsorted or a sorted T cell fraction (not recorded which). The receptor source for this set is a female donor with ankylosing spondylitis or in good health (not recorded which).

This sequence joins TRBV15 and TRBJ2-7, with TRBD2 matching over 8 bases. This CDR3 has 17 residues. The V gene end was trimmed by 0 bases and the J gene end by 5 bases; junction bases not matched to a gene: 12. CDR1 and CDR2 from the germline V gene are LNHNV and YYDKDF (reference sequence). The CDR3 is CATSRDQGGLADHEQYF. Here the CDR3 DNA reads TGTGCCACCAGCAGAGATCAGGGCGGACTAGCTGATCACGAGCAGTACTTC. Combining the CDR3 with reference TRBV15 and TRBJ2-7 gives the whole variable domain DAMVIQNPRYQVTQFGKPVTLSCSQTLNHNVMYWYQQKSSQAPKLLFHYYDKDFNNEADTPDNFQSRRPNTSFCFLDIRSPGLGDTAMYLCATSRDQGGLADHEQYFGPGTRLTVT.

This clonotype occurred many times. V gene TRBV12-3 or TRBV12-4 combines with J gene TRBJ1-2; 7 nucleotides line up with TRBD1. There are 13 residues in the CDR3. The V segment lost 7 bases and the J segment 7 bases; nucleotides outside the gene matches: 9. CDR3 DNA sequence: TGTGCCAGCACCCGCGACAGGGCTGTTGGCTACACCTTC. Protein product: CASTRDRAVGYTF.

CDR3 residues: CASLGGTSNFNEQFF. CDR3 nucleotides: TGTGCCAGTCTCGGGGGGACTAGCAACTTCAATGAGCAGTTCTTC. The chain carries TRBV11-2 and TRBJ2-1; TRBD2 matches at 9 bases. CDR3 length equals 15 residues. With V trimmed by 9 bases and J by 6 bases, 12 bases remained unmatched. The germline V gene has CDR1 SGHAT and CDR2 FQNNGV. The whole variable domain, remainder taken from reference TRBV11-2 and TRBJ2-1, is EAGVAQSPRYKIIEKRQSVAFWCNPISGHATLYWYQQILGQGPKLLIQFQNNGVVDDSQLPKDRFSAERLKGVDSTLKIQPAKLEDSAVYLCASLGGTSNFNEQFFGPGTRLTVL.

This clonotype was detected ten times or more. The chain uses TRBV29-1 and TRBJ1-1; weak D call: TRBD1 (6 bases). V lost 4 bases and J lost 4, with 10 bases in between. Germline-derived CDR1 and CDR2 are SQVTM and ANQGSEA. This CDR3 spans 12 amino acids. CDR3 sequence reads: CSVAGATTEAFF. CDR3 DNA: TGCAGCGTTGCAGGGGCAACCACTGAAGCTTTCTTT. The whole variable domain, filled in from reference TRBV29-1 and TRBJ1-1, reads SAVISQKPSRDICQRGTSLTIQCQVDSQVTMMFWYRQQPGQSLTLIATANQGSEATYESGFVIDKFPISRPNLTFSTLTVSNMSPEDSSIYLCSVAGATTEAFFGQGTRLTVV.

This clonotype was counted between two and nine times. The V gene is TRBV20-1, the J gene TRBJ2-3; D is possibly TRBD2 (5 bases). This CDR3 spans 14 amino acids. The germline V and J ends were trimmed by 2 bases and 2 bases, with 11 bases remaining between them. The germline CDR1 and CDR2 sequences are DFQATT and SNEGSKA (reference sequence). The DNA of the CDR3 is TGCAGTGCTAGAACCCCCGGGATCACAGATACGCAGTATTTT. Translating it yields CSARTPGITDTQYF.

A few counts support this clonotype. The gene calls are TRBV7-2 and TRBJ2-5; possibly TRBD1 or TRBD2 for D (5 bases each). The V end lost 2 bases, the J end lost 5 bases, and 9 bases lay between the germline ends. The CDR3 totals 13 residues. The germline V gene has CDR1 SGHTA and CDR2 FQGNSA. In nucleotides, the CDR3 is TGTGCCAGCAGCTTAAGGTGGGGGGAGACCCAGTACTTC. Amino acid sequence: CASSLRWGETQYF.

V usage is TRBV6-5 and J usage is TRBJ1-4; no reliable D call. V lost 4 bases and J lost 10, with 10 bases in between. The CDR3 contains 12 residues. CDR1 MNHEY and CDR2 SVGAGI come from the germline V gene. CDR3 region: CASSSVSGKLFF. The CDR3 nucleotides read TGTGCCAGCAGTTCGGTGTCCGGAAAACTGTTTTTT.

This clonotype was recorded only once. This chain joins TRBV7-2 and TRBJ2-3, with D maybe TRBD2 (6 bases). Trimming pared 2 bases from V and 4 bases from J, leaving 16 bases between. Germline V gives CDR1 SGHTA, CDR2 FQGNSA. This CDR3 spans 16 amino acids. CDR3 residues: CASSLRETGVADTQYF. The CDR3 DNA is TGTGCCAGCAGCTTAAGGGAAACGGGAGTGGCAGATACGCAGTATTTT.

This clonotype showed up just a few times. The CDR3 loop is CSARVGTRIYEQYF. The DNA for the CDR3 is TGCAGTGCTAGAGTAGGGACTAGGATCTACGAGCAGTACTTC. The chain has TRBV20-1 and TRBJ2-7; TRBD2 agrees at 8 bases. Per the germline V gene, CDR1 is DFQATT and CDR2 is SNEGSKA (reference sequence). V lost 1 base to trimming and J lost 3 bases; unmatched junction nucleotides: 5. This CDR3 region has 14 residues.

The V gene is TRBV6-1, the J gene TRBJ2-1, with a tentative D call TRBD1 (6 bases). The V gene's germline CDR1 is MNHNS and CDR2 SASEGT. V lost 6 bases, J lost 2 bases, and 11 bases lay in between. The CDR3 spans 14 residues. This CDR3 reads CASRADSAYNEQFF. The CDR3 bases are TGTGCCAGCAGAGCGGACAGCGCCTACAATGAGCAGTTCTTC.

This clonotype occurred many times. The chain combines TRBV4-3 with TRBJ2-1; D remains unclear. The CDR3 covers 13 residues. Germline V CDR1 and CDR2: LGHNA, YSLEER. Trimming shortened V by 2 bases and J by 7 bases, and 9 bases separated the two germline ends. In nucleotides, the CDR3 is TGCGCCAGCAGCCAACTTGCCATAAATGAGCAGTTCTTC. Encoded protein: CASSQLAINEQFF.

This chain links TRBV29-1 with TRBJ2-2; D not certain. V was clipped by 7 bases and J by 2 bases, with 20 bases between them. This CDR3 is 16 amino acids long. Germline lookup yields CDR1 SQVTM and CDR2 ANQGSEA. The DNA for the CDR3 is TGCAGCGCCTCGAGGTCGGGCCAAATTAACACCGGGGAGCTGTTTTTT. Translation: CSASRSGQINTGELFF.

For this clonotype: An end of the junction differs from the germline gene, which may be a read error. This chain connects TRBV10-3 to TRBJ2-4, with D hard to call. The CDR3 spans 12 residues. Germline CDR1 reads ENHRY; CDR2 reads SYGVKD. The CDR3 DNA reads TGTGCCATCAGTGGACAACCAGACCTTATCCACTTC. The encoded protein is CAISGQPDLIHF.

This clonotype was picked up many times. The V gene is TRBV12-3 or TRBV12-4, the J gene TRBJ2-5; 11 bases agree with TRBD1. The CDR3 spans 16 residues. V lost 0 bases to trimming and J lost 5 bases; unmatched junction nucleotides: 5. The CDR3: CASSLAWTGGDETQYF. In nucleotides, the CDR3 is TGTGCCAGCAGTTTAGCCTGGACAGGGGGCGACGAGACCCAGTACTTC.

The chain joins TRBV29-1 to TRBJ1-1; no clear D. V lost 4 bases and J lost 4, with 10 bases in between. The CDR3 loop spans 12 amino acids. The germline V gene encodes CDR1 SQVTM and CDR2 ANQGSEA. The CDR3 is CSVGRRITEAFF. DNA of the CDR3: TGCAGCGTTGGAAGAAGGATCACTGAAGCTTTCTTT. The full variable domain, completed using reference TRBV29-1 and TRBJ1-1, is SAVISQKPSRDICQRGTSLTIQCQVDSQVTMMFWYRQQPGQSLTLIATANQGSEATYESGFVIDKFPISRPNLTFSTLTVSNMSPEDSSIYLCSVGRRITEAFFGQGTRLTVV.

This clonotype was observed many times. The chain joins TRBV6-1 to TRBJ2-7; possibly TRBD2 for D (6 bases). CDR3 length: 14 residues. The germline V gene has CDR1 MNHNS and CDR2 SASEGT. The V end lost 5 bases, the J end lost 1 base, and 12 bases lay between the germline ends. Written as DNA, the CDR3 is TGTGCCAGCAGTCTAGGGACTCTATCCTACGAGCAGTACTTC. This gives the protein CASSLGTLSYEQYF.

This clonotype was picked up many times. The gene calls are TRBV12-3 or TRBV12-4 and TRBJ1-6; 7 bases map to TRBD1. V gave up 5 bases and J gave up 6 bases; unmatched junction bases: 7. This CDR3 region has 15 residues. The CDR3 protein is CASSKQDRANSPLHF. CDR3 DNA sequence: TGTGCCAGCAGTAAACAAGACAGGGCTAATTCACCCCTCCACTTT.

The chain recombines TRBV27 with TRBJ2-7; 11 bases fit TRBD2. This CDR3 comprises 15 residues. The germline gives CDR1 MNHEY, CDR2 SMNVEV (reference sequence). V trimming: 5 bases; J trimming: 3 bases; junction bases outside the gene matches: 6. CDR3 DNA: TGTGCCAGCAGTCCGCGACTAGCGGGACTCTACGAGCAGTACTTC. This encodes CASSPRLAGLYEQYF.

V and J are TRBV7-8 and TRBJ1-2; 8 bases fit TRBD1. The CDR3 spans 14 residues. Germline CDR1 SGHVS, CDR2 FQNEAQ. J was trimmed by 4 bases and V by 5 bases; bases with no gene match: 6. In nucleotides, the CDR3 is TGTGCCAGCAGCGCCGGACAGGGTGTCTATGGCTACACCTTC. Its translation is CASSAGQGVYGYTF. Full variable domain (remainder filled in from reference TRBV7-8 and TRBJ1-2): GAGVSQSPRYKVAKRGQDVALRCDPISGHVSLFWYQQALGQGPEFLTYFQNEAQLDKSGLPSDRFFAERPEGSVSTLKIQRTQQEDSAVYLCASSAGQGVYGYTFGSGTRLTVV.

This clonotype was found a few times. The chain links TRBV18 to TRBJ2-1; a possible D gene is TRBD1 (6 bases). V was cut by 6 bases and J by 5 bases, with 11 bases left in between. Germline CDR1 and CDR2: KGHSH and LQKENI. The CDR3 is 13 residues long. Here the CDR3 reads CASSQGKDNEQFF. The CDR3 coding sequence is TGTGCCAGCTCTCAGGGGAAGGACAATGAGCAGTTCTTC.

There are a few counts of this clonotype. V usage is TRBV29-1 and J usage is TRBJ2-1; maybe TRBD2 (5 bases). Looked up from germline, CDR1 is SQVTM and CDR2 is ANQGSEA. V was clipped by 7 bases and J by 9 bases, with 22 bases between them. This CDR3 comprises 14 residues. The CDR3 is CSAFIASHRAEQFF. The CDR3 coding sequence is TGCAGCGCCTTTATAGCGTCCCACCGGGCTGAGCAGTTCTTC.

The V and J genes are TRBV5-5 and TRBJ2-7; TRBD2 is a possible D gene (5 bases). V lost 4 bases and J lost 5, with 10 bases in between. Germline V lookup: CDR1 SGHKS, CDR2 YYEKEE (reference sequence). The CDR3 covers 12 residues. The CDR3 coding sequence is TGTGCCAGCAGCCCTCGGACTGACGAGCAGTACTTC. It yields the protein CASSPRTDEQYF. Full variable domain (missing parts from reference TRBV5-5 and TRBJ2-7): DAGVTQSPTHLIKTRGQQVTLRCSPISGHKSVSWYQQVLGQGPQFIFQYYEKEERGRGNFPDRFSARQFPNYSSELNVNALLLGDSALYLCASSPRTDEQYFGPGTRLTVT.

V is TRBV6-2 or TRBV6-3 and J is TRBJ2-7; 9 positions agree with TRBD1. With 5 bases clipped from V and 2 bases from J, the junction kept 10 bases outside the gene matches. The germline V gene has CDR1 MNHEY and CDR2 SVGEGT. The CDR3 consists of 16 residues. CDR3 in amino acids: CASSRPRTGVPYEQYF. Here the CDR3 DNA reads TGTGCCAGCAGTCGCCCTAGGACAGGGGTTCCCTACGAGCAGTACTTC.

This chain links TRBV20-1 with TRBJ2-5, with a weak D call TRBD2 (6 bases). CDR3 length: 13 residues. Germline loops: CDR1 DFQATT, CDR2 SNEGSKA (reference sequence). Trimming took 5 bases from V and 5 from J, leaving 15 bases between them. The CDR3 DNA follows: TGCAGTGCTCAGAGGCGGGATAGGGAGACCCAGTACTTC. Amino acids: CSAQRRDRETQYF.

This clonotype came up a few times. In nucleotides, the CDR3 is TGTGCCAGCAGCCAAATCACATTCCGGGACCTAGGAGGCTACACCTTC. The encoded protein is CASSQITFRDLGGYTF. J is TRBJ1-2 and V is TRBV14, with a tentative D call TRBD1 (5 bases). V dropped 2 bases and J dropped 8 bases, with 21 bases sitting between them. Per the germline V gene, CDR1 is SGHDN and CDR2 is FVKESK. This CDR3 contains 16 residues.

This clonotype was counted ten times or more. J is TRBJ2-5 and V is TRBV10-3, with D tentatively TRBD2 (5 bases). CDR1 is ENHRY, CDR2 SYGVKD, per germline. Trimming cost V 3 bases and J 1 base, with 18 bases left between them. CDR3 length: 17 residues. CDR3 DNA: TGTGCCATCAGTGAAGGGATCACAGTTGAGGGCCAAGAGACCCAGTACTTC. Its translation is CAISEGITVEGQETQYF.